This TCR beta chain was documented in a study of T cell changes during pregnancy in multiple sclerosis. The CDR3 sequence is 13 residues long. Losses at the gene ends were 6 bases for V and 8 bases for J; bases not matched to a gene: 8. Per germline, CDR1 SNHLY and CDR2 FYNNEI. Here immunoSEQ multiplex PCR was the method, and the copy in TCRdb shows in-frame clones only, minus some. The sample includes about 24,000 clones, roughly 86% of them seen just once. The rearrangement uses TRBV2 and TRBJ1-1; TRBD1 aligns across 8 bases. The sequence was collected from a female donor in good health, enrolled as a control in a pregnancy study. Sequenced material: CD4+ T cells from peripheral blood mononuclear cells, taken in the second trimester of pregnancy. The CDR3 is CASRTDRGREAFF. The CDR3, as DNA: TGTGCCAGCAGAACCGACAGGGGTAGGGAAGCTTTCTTT.